Included here is one TCR beta chain sequence, with context. Its target is not known. Generated by immunoSEQ multiplex PCR, the TCRdb table keeps only in-frame clones and is missing some. The sample has roughly 19,000 clones; around 80% are singletons. These data come from a study of OX40 agonist ivuxolimab in advanced cancers. This CDR3 contains 16 residues. From germline, CDR1 is MGHRA and CDR2 YSYEKL. Trimming cost V 1 base and J 0 bases; bases outside gene matches: 2. Study results and caveats: Among expanded peripheral T cells, antigen specificity went undetermined. Some nonresponders additionally presented with little normalized T-cell clonal expansion. At 0.1 to 3.0 mg/kg, clonal expansion of CD4+ and CD8+ blood T cells had occurred by week 6.

This receptor was taken from an adult with an advanced solid tumor such as melanoma, head and neck, liver or kidney cancer. The rearrangement joins TRBV4-1 to TRBJ1-5; 8 nucleotides align to TRBD1. This sample comprised CD4+ or CD8+ T cells sorted from blood, obtained in a trial of the OX40 agonist ivuxolimab. The CDR3 here is CASSQVGQASNQPQHF. The CDR3 coding sequence is TGCGCCAGCAGCCAAGTGGGACAGGCTAGCAATCAGCCCCAGCATTTT.